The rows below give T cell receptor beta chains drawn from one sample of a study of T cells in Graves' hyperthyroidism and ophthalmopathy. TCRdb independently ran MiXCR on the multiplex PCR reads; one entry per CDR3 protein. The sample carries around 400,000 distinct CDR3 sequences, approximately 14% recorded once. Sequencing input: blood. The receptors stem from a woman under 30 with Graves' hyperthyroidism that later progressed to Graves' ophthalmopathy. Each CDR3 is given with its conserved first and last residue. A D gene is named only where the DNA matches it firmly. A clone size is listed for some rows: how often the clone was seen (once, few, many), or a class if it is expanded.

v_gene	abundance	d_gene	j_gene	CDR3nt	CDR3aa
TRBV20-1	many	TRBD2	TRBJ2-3	TGCAGTGCTTTGGGACTAGCGGGAGCAGGGACGCAGTATTTT	CSALGLAGAGTQYF
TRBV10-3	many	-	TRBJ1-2	TGTGCCATCAGTGAGTCAAAAACCGGAGCTAACTATGGCTACACCTTC	CAISESKTGANYGYTF
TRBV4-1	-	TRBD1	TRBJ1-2	TGCGCCAGCAGTCGGACCGGGACAGGGAGCTATGGCTACACCTTC	CASSRTGTGSYGYTF
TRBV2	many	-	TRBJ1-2	TGTGCCAGCGTTGGACAGCGCTATGGCTACACCTTC	CASVGQRYGYTF
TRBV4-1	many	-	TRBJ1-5	TGCGCCAGCAGCCAAGGGGAGCAGCCCCAGCATTTT	CASSQGEQPQHF
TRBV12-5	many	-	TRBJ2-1	TGTGCTAGTGGTTCGCACCTCAATGAGCAGTTCTTC	CASGSHLNEQFF
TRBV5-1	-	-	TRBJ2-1	TGCGCCAGCAGGACCGGCTACGAGCAGTTCTTC	CASRTGYEQFF
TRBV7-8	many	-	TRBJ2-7	TGTGCCAGCAGCAACCAGATCTACGAGCAGTACTTC	CASSNQIYEQYF
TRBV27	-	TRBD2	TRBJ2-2	TGTGCCAGCAGTTACGGGACTAGCGGGACTGGCGGGGAGCTGTTTTTT	CASSYGTSGTGGELFF
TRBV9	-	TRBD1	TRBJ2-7	TGTGCCAGCAGCGTAGGCGGGACAGGGGCCCACGAGCAGTACTTC	CASSVGGTGAHEQYF
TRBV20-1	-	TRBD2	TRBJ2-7	TGCAGTGCTACGGAAACTAGCGGTTCCTACGAGCAGTACTTC	CSATETSGSYEQYF
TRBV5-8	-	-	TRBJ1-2	TGTGCCGCCGCGGGGGTTTTGGTAGATGGCTACACCTTC	CAAAGVLVDGYTF
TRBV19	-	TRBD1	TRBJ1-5	TGTGCCAGTAGTAAGACAACCGGGACAGGGGGAGCTCAGCCCCAGCATTTT	CASSKTTGTGGAQPQHF
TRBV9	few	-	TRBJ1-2	TGTGCCAGCAGCGCTAGTATTGGGGGAATAGGCTACACCTTC	CASSASIGGIGYTF
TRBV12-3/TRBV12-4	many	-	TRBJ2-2	TGTGCCAGCAGAGGAGACGCGAACACCGGGGAGCTGTTTTTT	CASRGDANTGELFF
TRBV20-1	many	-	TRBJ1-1	TGCAGTGCTAGAGCGGGGGGGCCCAACACTGAAGCTTTCTTT	CSARAGGPNTEAFF
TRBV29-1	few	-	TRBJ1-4	TGCAGCGTTGGGGCGGCTACTAATGAAAAACTGTTTTTT	CSVGAATNEKLFF
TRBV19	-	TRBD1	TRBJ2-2	TGTGCCAGTAGTATACAGGGGGCGTCCGGGGAGCTGTTTTTT	CASSIQGASGELFF
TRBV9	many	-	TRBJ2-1	TGTGCCAGCAGCGTAGCTACATATGGGGACAATGAGCAGTTCTTC	CASSVATYGDNEQFF
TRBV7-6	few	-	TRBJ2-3	TGTGCCAGCAGCCCCGGTAGGGGTACTAGCCCCGTTAGGGATACGCAGTATTTT	CASSPGRGTSPVRDTQYF
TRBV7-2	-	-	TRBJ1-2	TGTGCCAGCAGCGCCAGGGTGAGCTATGGCTACACCTTC	CASSARVSYGYTF
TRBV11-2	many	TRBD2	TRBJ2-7	TGTGCCAGCAGCTTAGGTGTGACTAGCGTCGACTACGAGCAGTACTTC	CASSLGVTSVDYEQYF
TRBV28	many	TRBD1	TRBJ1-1	TGTGCCAGCAGTTTATTGACGACAGGGGGCTTCACTGAAGCTTTCTTT	CASSLLTTGGFTEAFF
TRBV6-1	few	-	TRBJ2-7	TGTGCCAGCAGTAGGGACAAGACCTACGAGCAGTACTTC	CASSRDKTYEQYF
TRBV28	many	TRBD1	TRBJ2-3	TGTGCCAGCAGCGACAGGGCTAGCACAGATACGCAGTATTTT	CASSDRASTDTQYF
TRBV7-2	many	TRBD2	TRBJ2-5	TGTGCCAGCAGCTTAGTGTCTAGCGGGGGGGTGAGCCAAGAGACCCAGTACTTC	CASSLVSSGGVSQETQYF
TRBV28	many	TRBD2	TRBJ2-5	TGTGCCAGCAGCCGAGGGACTAGCGGACGACAAGAGACCCAGTACTTC	CASSRGTSGRQETQYF
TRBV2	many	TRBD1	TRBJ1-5	TGTGCCAGCAGAAACACAGGGGCGCCCCAGCATTTT	CASRNTGAPQHF
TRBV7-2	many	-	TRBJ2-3	TGTGCCAGCAGCTTAGGGGGGCAAGATACGCAGTATTTT	CASSLGGQDTQYF
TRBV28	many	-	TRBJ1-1	TGTGCCAGCAGTTTCGAGGGAGCTGAAGCTTTCTTT	CASSFEGAEAFF
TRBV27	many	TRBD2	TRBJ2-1	TGTGCCAGCAGGGGACTAGCGGCCTCGGATGAGCAGTTCTTC	CASRGLAASDEQFF
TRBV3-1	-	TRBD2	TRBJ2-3	TGTGCCAGCAGCCTCGGGACTAGCGGTAGCACAGATACGCGGTATTTT	CASSLGTSGSTDTRYF
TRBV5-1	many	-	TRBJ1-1	TGCGCCAGCAGCTTGGGCGGGGGCGCTTCCACTGAAGCTTTCTTT	CASSLGGGASTEAFF
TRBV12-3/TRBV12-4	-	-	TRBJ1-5	TGTGCCAGCAGCCCGAAGACACGGTATCAGCCCCAGCATTTT	CASSPKTRYQPQHF
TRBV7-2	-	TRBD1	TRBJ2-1	TGTGCCAGCAGCTTACGGACAGGGCCCTACAATGAGCAGTTCTTC	CASSLRTGPYNEQFF
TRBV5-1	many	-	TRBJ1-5	TGCGCCAGCAGTCCTCAGGGAGCGGACAATCAGCCCCAGCATTTT	CASSPQGADNQPQHF
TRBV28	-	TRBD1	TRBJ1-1	TGTGCCAGCAGCCCGGGACAGGCCCCTCGGGCGACTGAAGCTTTCTTT	CASSPGQAPRATEAFF
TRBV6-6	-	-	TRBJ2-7	TGTGCCAGCAGTTACCCCTTCGAACAGGGATACTCCTACGAGCAGTACTTC	CASSYPFEQGYSYEQYF
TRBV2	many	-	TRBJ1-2	TGTGCCATTTCTCCGGGGCGCTTGAGCTACACCTTC	CAISPGRLSYTF
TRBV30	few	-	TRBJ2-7	TGTGCCGGGCGGGGAGGGGGCTCCTACGAGCAGTACTTC	CAGRGGGSYEQYF
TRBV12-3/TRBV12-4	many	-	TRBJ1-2	TGTGCCAGCGGCCCAGCGGCGAACTATGGCTACACCTTC	CASGPAANYGYTF
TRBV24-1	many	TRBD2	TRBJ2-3	TGTGCCACCAGTGGGACTAGCGGCACAGATACGCAGTATTTT	CATSGTSGTDTQYF
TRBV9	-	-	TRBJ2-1	TGTGCCAGCAGCCCTTCTTCGGGACTTTTCTACAATGAGCAGTTCTTC	CASSPSSGLFYNEQFF
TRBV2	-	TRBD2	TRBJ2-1	TGTGCCAGCAGTAGCGGGAGAGTAACCTACAATGAGCAGTTCTTC	CASSSGRVTYNEQFF
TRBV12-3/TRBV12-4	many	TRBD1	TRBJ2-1	TGTGCCAGCCGGGCAGGGGGTGGTCACAATGAGCAGTTCTTC	CASRAGGGHNEQFF
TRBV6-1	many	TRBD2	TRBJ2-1	TGTGCCAGCAGTTGGGGACTAGCGGGAGGGGAATCTAGTGAGCAGTTCTTC	CASSWGLAGGESSEQFF
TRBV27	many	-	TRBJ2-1	TGTGCCAGCAGTTCCGCGTCCTACAATGAGCAGTTCTTC	CASSSASYNEQFF
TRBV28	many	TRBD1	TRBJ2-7	TGTGCCAGCAGTTCGGGTGGACAGGGAGGCGACGAGCAGTACTTC	CASSSGGQGGDEQYF
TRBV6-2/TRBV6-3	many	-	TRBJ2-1	TGTGCCAGCAGTTACGACAGGTATGAACCAAGCTCCTACAATGAGCAGTTCTTC	CASSYDRYEPSSYNEQFF
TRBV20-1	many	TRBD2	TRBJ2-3	TGCAGTGCTAGTAGCCTAGCGGGAGGTTTGGATACGCAGTATTTT	CSASSLAGGLDTQYF